This T cell receptor (beta chain) was profiled in a study of T cells in Graves' hyperthyroidism and ophthalmopathy. CDR3 size: 16 residues. Germline CDR1 and CDR2: LNHDA and SQIVND (reference sequence). The ends lost 5 bases at V and 5 bases at J; junction bases unmatched: 12. The investigators amplified TCR beta CDR3 regions from RNA transcripts. HTBI primers were used for first-round RT-PCR of the TCR CDR3. TCRdb reprocessed the multiplex PCR reads via MiXCR and lists one record per CDR3 protein. The table has about 640,000 distinct CDR3 sequences, 40% to 55% seen once; the top ten hold less than 8.5%. With respect to this clonotype: Its antigen remains unknown.

Study results and caveats: Ophthalmopathy was identified by the model a median about seven months ahead of onset. Most clonotypes expanded in the thyroid (above 0.001) were also present in blood.

Uncontrolled infection, other autoimmune disease, pregnancy or lactation excluded patients. Thyroid ultrasound and orbital computed tomography, with clinical symptoms and serum thyroxine and TRAb, informed diagnoses. The origin of this receptor is an adult man with Graves' disease, either hyperthyroidism or ophthalmopathy (not recorded which). The gene calls are TRBV19 and TRBJ1-2, with 9 bases aligning to TRBD1. Material: peripheral blood or thyroid tissue (not recorded which). In DNA, the CDR3 is TGTGCCAGTAGTGTACCGGGACAGGGAGGGCTGTATGGCTACACCTTC. This encodes CASSVPGQGGLYGYTF.